This TCR beta chain appears in the sequencing data of a study of cytomegalovirus exposure and HLA in healthy donors. With regard to this clone: Its cognate antigen is unknown.

The PCR employed 60 Vbeta primers together with 13 Jbeta primers. Assay used: immunoSEQ multiplex PCR; TCRdb lists only in-frame clones, some missing. Found here are about 150,000 clones; the top ten clones hold around 1.7%. Study outcomes and limitations: Confirmation in vitro established that a few CMV-associated chains were specific for CMV antigens.

From germline, CDR1 is SNHLY and CDR2 FYNNEI. V lost 5 bases, J lost 4 bases, and 14 bases lay in between. The CDR3 contains 14 residues. Material for sequencing was PBMCs. The TCR comes from a woman in her fifties or sixties in good health and CMV-seronegative. The V call is TRBV2, the J call TRBJ1-2; D remains ambiguous. In DNA, the CDR3 is TGTGCCAGCAGTCCATTACGAGCCACCTATGGCTACACCTTC. This sequence encodes CASSPLRATYGYTF.